This TCR beta chain was recorded in a study of PD-L1 blockade in urothelial cancer. Time point reported: peripheral blood 6 weeks after treatment start. This table comes from immunoSEQ multiplex PCR, and its TCRdb copy is limited to in-frame clones, with some not included. The sample shows about 45,000 clones, around four fifths of them seen only once. The starting material was PBMCs, obtained around atezolizumab (anti-PD-L1) treatment. The clonotype comes from a man in his 60s with urothelial cancer.

CDR3 sequence reads: CASSQEWNTEAFF. The CDR3 region has the DNA TGTGCCAGCAGCCAGGAGTGGAACACTGAAGCTTTCTTT. The chain combines TRBV14 with TRBJ1-1; the D is unclear. CDR1 is SGHDN, CDR2 FVKESK, per germline. The CDR3 covers 13 residues. Deletions cut 3 bases from V and 1 base from J, with 6 bases between. The whole variable domain, filled in from reference TRBV14 and TRBJ1-1, reads EAGVTQFPSHSVIEKGQTVTLRCDPISGHDNLYWYRRVMGKEIKFLLHFVKESKQDESGMPNNRFLAERTGGTYSTLKVQPAELEDSGVYFCASSQEWNTEAFFGQGTRLTVV.